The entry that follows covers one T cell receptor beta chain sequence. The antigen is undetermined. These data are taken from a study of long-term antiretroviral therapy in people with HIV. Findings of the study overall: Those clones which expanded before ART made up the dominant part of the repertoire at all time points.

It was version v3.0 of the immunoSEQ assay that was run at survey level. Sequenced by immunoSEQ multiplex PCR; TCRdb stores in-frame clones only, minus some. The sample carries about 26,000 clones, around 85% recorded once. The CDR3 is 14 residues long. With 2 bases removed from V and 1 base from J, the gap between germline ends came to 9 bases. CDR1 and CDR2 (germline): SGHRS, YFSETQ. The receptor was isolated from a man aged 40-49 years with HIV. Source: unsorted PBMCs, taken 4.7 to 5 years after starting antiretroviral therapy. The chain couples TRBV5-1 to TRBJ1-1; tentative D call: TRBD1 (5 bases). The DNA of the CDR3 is TGCGCCAGCAGCTTAGGGGTGGGGAACACTGAAGCTTTCTTT. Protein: CASSLGVGNTEAFF.